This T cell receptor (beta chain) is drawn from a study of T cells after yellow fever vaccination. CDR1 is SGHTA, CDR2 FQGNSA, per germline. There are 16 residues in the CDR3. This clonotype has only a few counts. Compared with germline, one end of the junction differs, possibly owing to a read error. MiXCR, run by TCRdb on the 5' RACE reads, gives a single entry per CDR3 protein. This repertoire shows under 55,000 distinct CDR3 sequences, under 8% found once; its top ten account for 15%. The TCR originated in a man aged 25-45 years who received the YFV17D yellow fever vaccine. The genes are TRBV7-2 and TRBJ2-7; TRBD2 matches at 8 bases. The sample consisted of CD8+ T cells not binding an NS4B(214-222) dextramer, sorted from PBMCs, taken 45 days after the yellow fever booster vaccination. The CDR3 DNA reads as TGTGCCAGCAGCCTAGCCTATGGACTAGCCGGCGGCGAGCAGTACTTC. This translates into CASSLAYGLAGGEQYF.